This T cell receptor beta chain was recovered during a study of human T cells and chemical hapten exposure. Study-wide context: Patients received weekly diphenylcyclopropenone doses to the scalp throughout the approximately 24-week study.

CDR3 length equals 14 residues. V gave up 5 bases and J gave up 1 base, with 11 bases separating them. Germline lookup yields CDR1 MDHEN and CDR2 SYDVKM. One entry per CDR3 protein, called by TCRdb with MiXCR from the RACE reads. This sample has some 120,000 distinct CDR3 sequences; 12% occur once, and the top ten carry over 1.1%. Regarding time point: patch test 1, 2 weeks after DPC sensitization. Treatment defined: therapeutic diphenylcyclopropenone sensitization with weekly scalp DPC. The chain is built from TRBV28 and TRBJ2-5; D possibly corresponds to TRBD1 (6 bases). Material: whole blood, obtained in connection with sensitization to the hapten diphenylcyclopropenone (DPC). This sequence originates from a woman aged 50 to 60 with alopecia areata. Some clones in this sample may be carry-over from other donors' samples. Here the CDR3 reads CASSLGTSQETQYF. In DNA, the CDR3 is TGTGCCAGCAGTCTCGGGACATCCCAAGAGACCCAGTACTTC.